This T cell receptor (beta chain) emerged from a study of cytotoxic CD8 clonotypes in ibrutinib-treated CLL. About the research overall: An average of 255,043 productive templates and tens of thousands of productive rearrangements was obtained per sample.

The repertoire was sequenced with immunoSEQ multiplex PCR; TCRdb's copy has only in-frame clones and lacks some. In the table there are 35,000 to 40,000 clones, around 75% of which are singletons. Notes on this clone: One end of the junction is discordant with germline, which a read error may explain.

The receptor's source is a human donor with chronic lymphocytic leukemia. Material: PBMCs, obtained at disease progression, from a patient treated with ibrutinib.

CDR3 bases: TGTGCCAGCAGTTACTCGAGTACAGAACGTCTTGTTTTT. Translated, it gives CASSYSSTERLVF. The chain is built from TRBV6-5 and TRBJ1-4; D not certain. The CDR3 is 13 residues long. The germline gives CDR1 MNHEY, CDR2 SVGAGI.